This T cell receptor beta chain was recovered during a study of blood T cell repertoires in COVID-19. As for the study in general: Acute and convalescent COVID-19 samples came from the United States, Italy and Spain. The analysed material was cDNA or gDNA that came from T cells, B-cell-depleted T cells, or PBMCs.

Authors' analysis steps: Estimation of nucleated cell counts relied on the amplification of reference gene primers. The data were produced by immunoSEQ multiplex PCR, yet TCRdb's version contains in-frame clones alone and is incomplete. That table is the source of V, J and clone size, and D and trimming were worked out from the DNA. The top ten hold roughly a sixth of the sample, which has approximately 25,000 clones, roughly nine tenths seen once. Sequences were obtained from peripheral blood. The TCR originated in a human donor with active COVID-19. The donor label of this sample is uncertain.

The chain's CDR3 is CASKETSGRVRGDTQYF. CDR3 sequence (DNA): TGTGCCAGCAAGGAAACTAGCGGGAGGGTACGTGGAGATACGCAGTATTTT. The rearrangement links TRBV3-1 (or the pseudogene TRBV3-2) to TRBJ2-3; TRBD2 agrees at 13 bases. The germline CDR1 and CDR2 sequences are LGHDT and YNNKEL (reference sequence). With 7 bases clipped from V and 5 bases from J, the junction kept 12 bases outside the gene matches. The CDR3 loop spans 17 amino acids.